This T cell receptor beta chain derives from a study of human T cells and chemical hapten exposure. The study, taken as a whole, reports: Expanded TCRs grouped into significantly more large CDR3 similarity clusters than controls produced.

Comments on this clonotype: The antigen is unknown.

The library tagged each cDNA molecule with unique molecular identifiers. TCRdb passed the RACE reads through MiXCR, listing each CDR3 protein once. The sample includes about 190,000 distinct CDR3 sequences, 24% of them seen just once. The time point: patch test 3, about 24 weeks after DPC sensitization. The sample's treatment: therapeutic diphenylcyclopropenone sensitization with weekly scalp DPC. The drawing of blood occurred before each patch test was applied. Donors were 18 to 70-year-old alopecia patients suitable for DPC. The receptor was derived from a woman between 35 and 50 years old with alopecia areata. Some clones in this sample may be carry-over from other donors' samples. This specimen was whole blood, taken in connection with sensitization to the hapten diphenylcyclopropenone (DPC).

Written as DNA, the CDR3 is TGTGCCAGCATTCCCCGAGGGGGGAGTACCGGGGAGCTGTTTTTT. Amino acid sequence: CASIPRGGSTGELFF. The chain carries TRBV28 and TRBJ2-2, with D perhaps TRBD1 or TRBD2 (6 bases each). This CDR3 comprises 15 residues. V shed 7 bases and J shed 5 bases, with 17 bases lying between them. CDR1 MDHEN and CDR2 SYDVKM come from the germline V gene.